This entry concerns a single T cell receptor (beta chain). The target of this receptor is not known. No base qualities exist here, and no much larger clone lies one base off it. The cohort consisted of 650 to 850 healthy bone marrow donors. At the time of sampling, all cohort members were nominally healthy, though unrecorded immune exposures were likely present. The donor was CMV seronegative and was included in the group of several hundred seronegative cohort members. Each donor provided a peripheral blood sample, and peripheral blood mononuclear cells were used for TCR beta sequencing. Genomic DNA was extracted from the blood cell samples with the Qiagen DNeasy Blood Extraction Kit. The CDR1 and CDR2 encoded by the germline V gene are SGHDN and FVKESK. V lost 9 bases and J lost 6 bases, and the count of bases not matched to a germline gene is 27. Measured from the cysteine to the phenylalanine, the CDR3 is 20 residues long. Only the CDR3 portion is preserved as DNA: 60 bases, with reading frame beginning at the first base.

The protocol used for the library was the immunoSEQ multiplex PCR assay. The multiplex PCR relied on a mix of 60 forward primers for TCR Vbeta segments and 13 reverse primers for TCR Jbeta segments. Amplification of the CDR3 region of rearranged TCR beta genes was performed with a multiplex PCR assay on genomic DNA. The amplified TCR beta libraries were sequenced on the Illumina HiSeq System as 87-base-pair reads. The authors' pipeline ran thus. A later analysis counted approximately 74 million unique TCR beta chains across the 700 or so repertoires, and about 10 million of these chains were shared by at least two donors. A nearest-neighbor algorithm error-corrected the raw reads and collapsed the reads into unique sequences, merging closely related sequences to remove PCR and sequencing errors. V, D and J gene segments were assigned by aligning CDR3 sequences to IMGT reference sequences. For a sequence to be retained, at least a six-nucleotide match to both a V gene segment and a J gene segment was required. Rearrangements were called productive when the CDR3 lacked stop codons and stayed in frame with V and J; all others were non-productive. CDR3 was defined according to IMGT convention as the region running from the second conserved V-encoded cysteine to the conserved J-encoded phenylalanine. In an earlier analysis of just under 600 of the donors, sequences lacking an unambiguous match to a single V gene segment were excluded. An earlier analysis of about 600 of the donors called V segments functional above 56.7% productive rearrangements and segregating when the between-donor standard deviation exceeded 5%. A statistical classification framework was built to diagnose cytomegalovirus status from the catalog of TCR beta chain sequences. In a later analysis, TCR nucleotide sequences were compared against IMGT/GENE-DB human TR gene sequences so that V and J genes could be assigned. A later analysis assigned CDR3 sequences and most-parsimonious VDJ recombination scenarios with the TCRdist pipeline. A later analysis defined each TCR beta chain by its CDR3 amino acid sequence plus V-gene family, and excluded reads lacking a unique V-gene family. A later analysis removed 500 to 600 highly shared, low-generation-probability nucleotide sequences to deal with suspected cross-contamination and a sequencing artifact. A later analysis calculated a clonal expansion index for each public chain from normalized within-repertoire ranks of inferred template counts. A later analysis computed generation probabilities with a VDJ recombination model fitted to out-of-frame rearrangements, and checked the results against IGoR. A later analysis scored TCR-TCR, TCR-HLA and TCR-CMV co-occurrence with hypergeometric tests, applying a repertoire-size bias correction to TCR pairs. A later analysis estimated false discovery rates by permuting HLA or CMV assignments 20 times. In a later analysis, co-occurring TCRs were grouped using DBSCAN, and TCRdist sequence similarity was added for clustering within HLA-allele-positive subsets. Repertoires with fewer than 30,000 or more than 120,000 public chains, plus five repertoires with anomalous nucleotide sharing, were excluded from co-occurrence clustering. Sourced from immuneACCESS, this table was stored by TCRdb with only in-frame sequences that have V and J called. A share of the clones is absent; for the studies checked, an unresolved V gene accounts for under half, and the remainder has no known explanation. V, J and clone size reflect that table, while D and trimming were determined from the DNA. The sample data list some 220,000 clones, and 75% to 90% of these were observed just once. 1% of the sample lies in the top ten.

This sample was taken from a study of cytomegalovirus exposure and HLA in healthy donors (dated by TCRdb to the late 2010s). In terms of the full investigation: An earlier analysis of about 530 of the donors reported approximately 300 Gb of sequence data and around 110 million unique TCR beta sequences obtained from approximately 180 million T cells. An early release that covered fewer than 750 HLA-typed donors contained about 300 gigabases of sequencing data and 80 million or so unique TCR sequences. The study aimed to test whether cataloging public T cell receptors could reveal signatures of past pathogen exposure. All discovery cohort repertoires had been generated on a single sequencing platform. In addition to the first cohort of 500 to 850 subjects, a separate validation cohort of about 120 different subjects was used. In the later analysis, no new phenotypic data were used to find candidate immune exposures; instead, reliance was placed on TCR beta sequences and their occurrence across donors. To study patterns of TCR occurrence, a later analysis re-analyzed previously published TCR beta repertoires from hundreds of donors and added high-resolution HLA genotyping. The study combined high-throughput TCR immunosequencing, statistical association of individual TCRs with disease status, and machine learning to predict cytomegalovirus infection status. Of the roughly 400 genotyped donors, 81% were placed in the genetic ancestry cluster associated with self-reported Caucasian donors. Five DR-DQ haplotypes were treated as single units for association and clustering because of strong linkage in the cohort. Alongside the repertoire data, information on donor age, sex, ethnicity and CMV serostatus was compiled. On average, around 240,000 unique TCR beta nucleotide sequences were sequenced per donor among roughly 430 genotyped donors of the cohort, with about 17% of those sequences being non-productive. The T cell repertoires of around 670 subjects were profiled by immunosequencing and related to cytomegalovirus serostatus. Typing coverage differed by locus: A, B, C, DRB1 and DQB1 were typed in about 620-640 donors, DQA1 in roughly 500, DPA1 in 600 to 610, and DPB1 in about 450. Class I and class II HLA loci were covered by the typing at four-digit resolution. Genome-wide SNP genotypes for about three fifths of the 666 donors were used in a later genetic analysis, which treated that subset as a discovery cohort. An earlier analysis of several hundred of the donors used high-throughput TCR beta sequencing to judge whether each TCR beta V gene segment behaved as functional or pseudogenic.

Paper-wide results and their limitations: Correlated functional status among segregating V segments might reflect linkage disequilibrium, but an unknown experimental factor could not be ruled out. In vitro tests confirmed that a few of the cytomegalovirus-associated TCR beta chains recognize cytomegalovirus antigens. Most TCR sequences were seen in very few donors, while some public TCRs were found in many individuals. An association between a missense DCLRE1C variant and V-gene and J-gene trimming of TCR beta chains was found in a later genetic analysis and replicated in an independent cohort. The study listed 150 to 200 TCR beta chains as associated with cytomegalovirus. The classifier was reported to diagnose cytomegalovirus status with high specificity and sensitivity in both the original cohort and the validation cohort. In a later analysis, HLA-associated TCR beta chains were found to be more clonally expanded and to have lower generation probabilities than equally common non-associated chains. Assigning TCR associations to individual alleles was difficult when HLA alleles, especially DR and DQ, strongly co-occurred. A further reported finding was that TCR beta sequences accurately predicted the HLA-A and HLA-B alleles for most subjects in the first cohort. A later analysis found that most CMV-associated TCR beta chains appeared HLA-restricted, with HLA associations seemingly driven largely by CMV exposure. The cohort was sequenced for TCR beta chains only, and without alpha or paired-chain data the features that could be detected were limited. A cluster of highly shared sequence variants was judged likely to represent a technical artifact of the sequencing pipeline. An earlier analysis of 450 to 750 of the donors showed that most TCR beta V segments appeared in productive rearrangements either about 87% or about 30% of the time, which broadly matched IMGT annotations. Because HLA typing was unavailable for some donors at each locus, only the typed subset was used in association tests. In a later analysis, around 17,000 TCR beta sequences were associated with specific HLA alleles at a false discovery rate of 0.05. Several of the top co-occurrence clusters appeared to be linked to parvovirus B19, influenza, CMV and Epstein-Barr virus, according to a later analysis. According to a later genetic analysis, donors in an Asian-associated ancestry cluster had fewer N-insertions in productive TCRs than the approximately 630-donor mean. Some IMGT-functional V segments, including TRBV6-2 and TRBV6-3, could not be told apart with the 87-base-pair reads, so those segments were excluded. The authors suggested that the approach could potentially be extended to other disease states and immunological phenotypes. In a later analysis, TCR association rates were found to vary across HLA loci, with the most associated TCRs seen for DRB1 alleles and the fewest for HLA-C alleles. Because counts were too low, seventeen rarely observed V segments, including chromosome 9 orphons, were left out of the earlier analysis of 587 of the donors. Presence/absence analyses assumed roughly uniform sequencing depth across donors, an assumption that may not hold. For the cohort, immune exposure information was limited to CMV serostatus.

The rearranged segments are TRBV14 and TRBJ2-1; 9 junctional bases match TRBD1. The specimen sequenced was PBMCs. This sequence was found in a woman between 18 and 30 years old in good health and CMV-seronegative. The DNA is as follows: TGTGCCAGGGGGACAGGGTGGACTGCGAACCGGGACCCCTTGGGCAATGAGCAGTTCTTC. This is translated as CARGTGWTANRDPLGNEQFF.